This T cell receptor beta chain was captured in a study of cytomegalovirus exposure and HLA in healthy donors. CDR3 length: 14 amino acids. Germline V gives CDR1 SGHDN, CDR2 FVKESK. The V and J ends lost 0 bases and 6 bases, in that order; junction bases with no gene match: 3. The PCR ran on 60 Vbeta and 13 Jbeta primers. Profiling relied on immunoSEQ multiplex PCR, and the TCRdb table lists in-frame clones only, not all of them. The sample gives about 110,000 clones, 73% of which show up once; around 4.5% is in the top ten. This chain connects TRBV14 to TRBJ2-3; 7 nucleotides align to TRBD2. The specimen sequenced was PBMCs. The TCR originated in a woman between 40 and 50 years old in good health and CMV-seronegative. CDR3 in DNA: TGTGCCAGCAGCCAAGATTGGGGGGGTGATACGCAGTATTTT. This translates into CASSQDWGGDTQYF.